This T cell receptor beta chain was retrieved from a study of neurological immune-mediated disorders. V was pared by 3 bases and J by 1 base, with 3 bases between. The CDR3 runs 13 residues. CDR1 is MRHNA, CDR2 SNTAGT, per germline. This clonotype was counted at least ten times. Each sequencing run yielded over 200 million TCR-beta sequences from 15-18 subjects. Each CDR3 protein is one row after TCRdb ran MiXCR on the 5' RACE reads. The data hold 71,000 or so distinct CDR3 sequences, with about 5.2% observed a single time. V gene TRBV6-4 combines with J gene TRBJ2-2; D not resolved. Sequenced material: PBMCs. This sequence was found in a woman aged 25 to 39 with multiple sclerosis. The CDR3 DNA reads TGTGCCAGCAGTGAGGGGAACACCGGGGAGCTGTTTTTT. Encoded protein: CASSEGNTGELFF.